This TCR beta chain was recovered during a study of CD8+CD57+ T cells in acquired aplastic anemia. Study context: About 9.8 million reads, on average, were obtained for CD4+ cells from healthy donors. Study-wide points: Twenty-nine was the count of CD8+ CDR3 sequences that patients shared with controls. The study found no significant CD8+ Simpson's diversity difference between patients and controls.

The CDR3 has 14 residues. The germline CDR1 and CDR2 sequences are SEHNR and FQNEAQ (reference sequence). V trimming: 5 bases; J trimming: 5 bases; junction bases outside the gene matches: 8. With respect to this clonotype: The target antigen is unknown.

For CDR3 and TCR beta VDJ profiling, genomic DNA was the template used. Each CDR3 protein is one row after TCRdb ran MiXCR on the reads. The table shows around 50,000 distinct CDR3 sequences, with about two thirds occurring only once. This chain links TRBV7-9 with TRBJ2-7; TRBD2 matches 8 bases. The receptor was isolated from a human donor in good health, serving as a control. The sample was sorted CD4+, CD8+, or CD8+CD57+ T cells (not recorded which) from PBMCs. CDR3 loop: CASSMGTSYHEQYF. The CDR3 nucleotides are TGTGCCAGCAGCATGGGGACTAGTTACCACGAGCAGTACTTC. Full variable domain (rest looked up from reference TRBV7-9 and TRBJ2-7): DTGVSQNPRHKITKRGQNVTFRCDPISEHNRLYWYRQTLGQGPEFLTYFQNEAQLEKSRLLSDRFSAERPKGSFSTLEIQRTEQGDSAMYLCASSMGTSYHEQYFGPGTRLTVT.